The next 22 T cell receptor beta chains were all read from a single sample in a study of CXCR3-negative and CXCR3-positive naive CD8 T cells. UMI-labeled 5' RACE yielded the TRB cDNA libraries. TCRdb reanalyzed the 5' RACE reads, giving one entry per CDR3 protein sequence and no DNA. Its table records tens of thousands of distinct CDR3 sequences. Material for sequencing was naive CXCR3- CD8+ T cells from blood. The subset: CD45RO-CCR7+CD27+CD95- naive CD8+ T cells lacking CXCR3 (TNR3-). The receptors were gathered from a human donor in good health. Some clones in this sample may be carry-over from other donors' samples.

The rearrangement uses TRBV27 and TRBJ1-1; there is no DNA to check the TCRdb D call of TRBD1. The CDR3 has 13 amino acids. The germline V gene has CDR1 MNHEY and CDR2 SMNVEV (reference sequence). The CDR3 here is CASSLSGRTEAFF.

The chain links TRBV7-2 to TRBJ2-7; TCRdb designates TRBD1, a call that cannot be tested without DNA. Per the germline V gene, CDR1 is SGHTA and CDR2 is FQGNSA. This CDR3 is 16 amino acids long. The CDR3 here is CASSSGSWGSSYEQYF.

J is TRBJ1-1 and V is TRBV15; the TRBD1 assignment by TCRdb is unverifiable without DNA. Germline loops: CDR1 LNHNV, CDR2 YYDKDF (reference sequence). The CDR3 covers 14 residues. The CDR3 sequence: CATSERDRAAEAFF.

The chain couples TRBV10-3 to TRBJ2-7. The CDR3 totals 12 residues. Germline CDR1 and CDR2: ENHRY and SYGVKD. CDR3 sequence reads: CAIRQGSYEQYF.

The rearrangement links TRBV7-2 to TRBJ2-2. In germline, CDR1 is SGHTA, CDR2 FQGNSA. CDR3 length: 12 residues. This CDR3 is CASSLEAGELFF.

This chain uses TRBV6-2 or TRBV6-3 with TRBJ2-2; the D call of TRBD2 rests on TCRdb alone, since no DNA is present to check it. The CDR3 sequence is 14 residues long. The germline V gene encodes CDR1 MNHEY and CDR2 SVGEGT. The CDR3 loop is CASRQALNTGELFF.

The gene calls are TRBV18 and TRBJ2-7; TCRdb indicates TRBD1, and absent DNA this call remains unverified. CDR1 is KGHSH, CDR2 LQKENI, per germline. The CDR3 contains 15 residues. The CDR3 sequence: CASSPRDRAVYEQYF.

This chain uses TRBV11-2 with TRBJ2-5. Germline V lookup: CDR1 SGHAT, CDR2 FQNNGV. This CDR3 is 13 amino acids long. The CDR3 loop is CASSLWRQETQYF.

CDR3 residues: CASTTGYEQYF. V and J are TRBV6-6 and TRBJ2-7; the D gene TCRdb calls, TRBD1, cannot be checked with no DNA. This CDR3 has 11 amino acids. CDR1 and CDR2 from the germline V gene are MNHNY and SVGAGI (reference sequence).

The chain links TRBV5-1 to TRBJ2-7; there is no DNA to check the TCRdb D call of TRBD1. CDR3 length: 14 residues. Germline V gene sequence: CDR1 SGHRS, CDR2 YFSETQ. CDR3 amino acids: CASSPRWDSYEQYF.

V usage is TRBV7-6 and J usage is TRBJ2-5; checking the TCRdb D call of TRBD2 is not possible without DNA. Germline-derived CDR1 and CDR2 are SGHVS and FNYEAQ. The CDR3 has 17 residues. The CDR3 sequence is CASSGGVWGPYQETQYF.

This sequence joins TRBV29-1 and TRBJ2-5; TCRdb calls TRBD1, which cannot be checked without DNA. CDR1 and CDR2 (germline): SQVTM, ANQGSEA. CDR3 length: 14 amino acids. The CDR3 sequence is CSVEIVGVAETQYF.

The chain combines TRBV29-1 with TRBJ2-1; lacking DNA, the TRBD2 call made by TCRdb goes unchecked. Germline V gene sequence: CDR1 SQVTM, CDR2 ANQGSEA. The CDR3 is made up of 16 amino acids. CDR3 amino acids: CSVVREDYGNNNEQFF.

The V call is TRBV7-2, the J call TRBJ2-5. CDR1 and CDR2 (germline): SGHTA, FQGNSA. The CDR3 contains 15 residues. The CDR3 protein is CASSLGPTGQETQYF.

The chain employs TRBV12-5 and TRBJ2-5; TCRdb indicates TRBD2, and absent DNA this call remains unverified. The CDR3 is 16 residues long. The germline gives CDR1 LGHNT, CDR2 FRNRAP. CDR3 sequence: CASGFDVAGREETQYF.

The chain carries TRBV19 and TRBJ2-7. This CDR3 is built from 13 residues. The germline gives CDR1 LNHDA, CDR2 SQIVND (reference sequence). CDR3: CASSLTASYEQYF.

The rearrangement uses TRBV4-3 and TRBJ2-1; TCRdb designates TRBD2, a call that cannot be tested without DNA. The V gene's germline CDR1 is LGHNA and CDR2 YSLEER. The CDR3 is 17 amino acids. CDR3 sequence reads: CASSQLAGGAFSNEQFF.

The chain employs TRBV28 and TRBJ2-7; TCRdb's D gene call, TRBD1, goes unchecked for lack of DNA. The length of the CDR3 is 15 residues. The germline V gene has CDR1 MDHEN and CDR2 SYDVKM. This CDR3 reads CASSFHRDPPNEQYF. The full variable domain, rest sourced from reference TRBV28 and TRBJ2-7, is DVKVTQSSRYLVKRTGEKVFLECVQDMDHENMFWYRQDPGLGLRLIYFSYDVKMKEKGDIPEGYSVSREKKERFSLILESASTNQTSMYLCASSFHRDPPNEQYFGPGTRLTVT.

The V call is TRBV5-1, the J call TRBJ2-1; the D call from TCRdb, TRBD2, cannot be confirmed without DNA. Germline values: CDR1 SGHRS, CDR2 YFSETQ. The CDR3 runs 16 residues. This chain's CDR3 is CASSSLAGGSYNEQFF.

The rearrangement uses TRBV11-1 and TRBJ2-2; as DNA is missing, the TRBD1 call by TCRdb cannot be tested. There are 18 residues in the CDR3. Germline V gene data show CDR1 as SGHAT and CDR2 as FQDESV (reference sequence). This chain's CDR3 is CASSLAPPGIMITGELFF. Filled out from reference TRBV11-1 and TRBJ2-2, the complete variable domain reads EAEVAQSPRYKITEKSQAVAFWCDPISGHATLYWYRQILGQGPELLVQFQDESVVDDSQLPKDRFSAERLKGVDSTLKIQPAELGDSAMYLCASSLAPPGIMITGELFFGEGSRLTVL.

This CDR3 reads CASSLTGMNYEQYF. This chain connects TRBV12-3 or TRBV12-4 to TRBJ2-7; TCRdb picks TRBD1, but there is no DNA to check that call. CDR3 length: 14 residues.

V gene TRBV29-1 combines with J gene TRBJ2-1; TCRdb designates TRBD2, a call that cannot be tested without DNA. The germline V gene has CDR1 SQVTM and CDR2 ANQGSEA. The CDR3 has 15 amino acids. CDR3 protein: CSVELRLAGYNEQFF.